This T cell receptor beta chain stems from a study of CD8+ T cells in alopecia areata. Reverse transcription of extracted RNA yielded cDNA, which provided the sequencing template. Measured with immunoSEQ multiplex PCR; TCRdb has only the in-frame clones, and not every one. Here the sample spans 90,000 to 120,000 clones, roughly 84% being singletons. The V gene's germline CDR1 is MNHNS and CDR2 SASEGT. This CDR3 has 9 residues. V shed 8 bases and J shed 7 bases, with 3 bases lying between them. The treatment was: oral pan-JAK inhibitor, 5-10 mg twice daily. This clonotype was obtained from a human donor with alopecia areata. The chain couples TRBV6-1 to TRBJ1-5; D gene ambiguous. The sequences come from CD8+ T cells sorted from blood, collected at week 24, from a patient treated with tofacitinib. CDR3 in amino acids: CASEQPQHF. The DNA of the CDR3 is TGTGCCAGCGAACAGCCCCAGCATTTT.